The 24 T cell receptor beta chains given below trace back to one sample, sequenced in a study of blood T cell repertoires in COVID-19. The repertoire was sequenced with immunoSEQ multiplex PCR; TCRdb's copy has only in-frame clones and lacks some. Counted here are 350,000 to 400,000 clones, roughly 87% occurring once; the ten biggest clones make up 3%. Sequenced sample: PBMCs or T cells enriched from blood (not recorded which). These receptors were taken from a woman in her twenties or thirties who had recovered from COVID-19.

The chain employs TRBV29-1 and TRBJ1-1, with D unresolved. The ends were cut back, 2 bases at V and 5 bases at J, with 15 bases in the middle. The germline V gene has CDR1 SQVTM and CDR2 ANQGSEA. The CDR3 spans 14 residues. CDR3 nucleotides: TGCAGCGTTGAATTTACCACAGAGTGGACTGAAGCTTTCTTT. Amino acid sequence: CSVEFTTEWTEAFF.

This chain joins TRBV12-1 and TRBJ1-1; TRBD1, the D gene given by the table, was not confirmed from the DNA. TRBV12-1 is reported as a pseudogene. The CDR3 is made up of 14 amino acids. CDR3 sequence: CASSFKTDRDEAFF. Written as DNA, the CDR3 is TGTGCCAGCAGCTTCAAGACGGACAGGGATGAAGCTTTCTTT.

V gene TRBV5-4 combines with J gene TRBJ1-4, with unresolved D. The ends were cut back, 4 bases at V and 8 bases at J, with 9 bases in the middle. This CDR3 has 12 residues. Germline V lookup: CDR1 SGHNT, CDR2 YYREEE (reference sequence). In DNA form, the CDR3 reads TGTGCCAGCAGCGAGTACGGGGAAAAACTGTTTTTT. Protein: CASSEYGEKLFF.

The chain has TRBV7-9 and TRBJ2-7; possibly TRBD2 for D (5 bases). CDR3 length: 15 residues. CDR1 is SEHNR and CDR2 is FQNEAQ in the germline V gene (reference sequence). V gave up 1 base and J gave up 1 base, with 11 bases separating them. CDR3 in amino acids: CASSLVSAVSYEQYF. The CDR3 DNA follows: TGTGCCAGCAGCTTAGTGTCAGCGGTGTCCTACGAGCAGTACTTC. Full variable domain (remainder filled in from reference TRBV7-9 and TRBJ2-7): DTGVSQNPRHKITKRGQNVTFRCDPISEHNRLYWYRQTLGQGPEFLTYFQNEAQLEKSRLLSDRFSAERPKGSFSTLEIQRTEQGDSAMYLCASSLVSAVSYEQYFGPGTRLTVT.

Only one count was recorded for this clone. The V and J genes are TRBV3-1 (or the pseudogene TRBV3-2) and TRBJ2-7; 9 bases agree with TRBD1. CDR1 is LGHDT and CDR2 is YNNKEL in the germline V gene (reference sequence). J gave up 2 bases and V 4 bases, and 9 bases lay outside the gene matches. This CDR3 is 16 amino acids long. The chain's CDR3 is CASSRYGTGKAYEQYF. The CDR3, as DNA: TGTGCCAGCAGCCGCTACGGGACAGGGAAAGCCTACGAGCAGTACTTC.

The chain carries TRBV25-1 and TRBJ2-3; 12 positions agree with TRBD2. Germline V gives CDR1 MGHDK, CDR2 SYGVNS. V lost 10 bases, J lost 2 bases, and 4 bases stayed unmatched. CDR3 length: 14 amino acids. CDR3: CATLAGGFTDTQYF. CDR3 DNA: TGTGCCACCCTAGCGGGGGGGTTCACAGATACGCAGTATTTT.

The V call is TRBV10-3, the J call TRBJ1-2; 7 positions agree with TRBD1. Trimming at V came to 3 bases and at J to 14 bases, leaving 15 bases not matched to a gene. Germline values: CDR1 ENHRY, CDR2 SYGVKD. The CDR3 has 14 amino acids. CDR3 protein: CAISDPNKTGRFTF. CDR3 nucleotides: TGTGCCATCAGTGACCCGAACAAGACAGGGCGTTTTACCTTC.

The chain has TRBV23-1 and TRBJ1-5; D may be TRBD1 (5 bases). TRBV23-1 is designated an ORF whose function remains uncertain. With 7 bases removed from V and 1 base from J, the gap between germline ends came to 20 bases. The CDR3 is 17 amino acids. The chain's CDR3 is CASNPTGGPESNQPQHF. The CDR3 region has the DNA TGCGCCAGCAACCCGACCGGGGGACCGGAGAGCAATCAGCCCCAGCATTTT.

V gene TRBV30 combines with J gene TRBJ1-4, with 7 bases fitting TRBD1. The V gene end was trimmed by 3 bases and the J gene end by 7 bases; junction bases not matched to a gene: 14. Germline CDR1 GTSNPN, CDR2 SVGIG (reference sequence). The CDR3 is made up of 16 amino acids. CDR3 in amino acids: CAWRAHGTAVGEKLFF. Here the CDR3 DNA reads TGTGCCTGGAGAGCACACGGGACAGCCGTGGGTGAAAAACTGTTTTTT.

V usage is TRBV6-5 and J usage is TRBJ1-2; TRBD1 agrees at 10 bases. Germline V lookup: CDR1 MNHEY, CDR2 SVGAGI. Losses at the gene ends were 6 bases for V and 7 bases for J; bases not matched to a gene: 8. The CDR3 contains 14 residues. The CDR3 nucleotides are TGTGCCAGCAGCCGGGACAGGGGAAGTTCTGGCTACACCTTC. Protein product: CASSRDRGSSGYTF.

CDR3 loop: CASSAAGTEAFF. The DNA of the CDR3 is TGTGCCAGCAGTGCCGCCGGCACTGAAGCTTTCTTT. This chain connects TRBV28 to TRBJ1-1; D ambiguous. The V and J ends lost 5 bases and 4 bases respectively, with 8 bases between them. This CDR3 is built from 12 residues. Germline V lookup: CDR1 MDHEN, CDR2 SYDVKM.

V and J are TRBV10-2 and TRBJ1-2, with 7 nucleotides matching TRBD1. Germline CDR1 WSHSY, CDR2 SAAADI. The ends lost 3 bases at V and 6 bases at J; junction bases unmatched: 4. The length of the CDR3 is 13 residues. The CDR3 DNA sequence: TGCGCCAGCAGTGAAGACAGGGCTAATGGCTACACCTTC. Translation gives CASSEDRANGYTF.

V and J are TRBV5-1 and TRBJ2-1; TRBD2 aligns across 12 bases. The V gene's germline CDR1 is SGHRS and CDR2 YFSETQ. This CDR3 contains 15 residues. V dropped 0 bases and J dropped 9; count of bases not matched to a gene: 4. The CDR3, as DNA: TGCGCCAGCAGCTTGGAGTCTAGCGGGGGGGCTGAGCAGTTCTTC. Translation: CASSLESSGGAEQFF.

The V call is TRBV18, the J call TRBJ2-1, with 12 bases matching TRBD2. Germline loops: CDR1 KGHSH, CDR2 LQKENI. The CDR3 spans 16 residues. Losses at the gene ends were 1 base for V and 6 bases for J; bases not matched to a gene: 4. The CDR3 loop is CASSPLRTSGTNEQFF. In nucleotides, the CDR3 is TGTGCCAGCTCACCACTCAGGACTAGCGGGACCAATGAGCAGTTCTTC.

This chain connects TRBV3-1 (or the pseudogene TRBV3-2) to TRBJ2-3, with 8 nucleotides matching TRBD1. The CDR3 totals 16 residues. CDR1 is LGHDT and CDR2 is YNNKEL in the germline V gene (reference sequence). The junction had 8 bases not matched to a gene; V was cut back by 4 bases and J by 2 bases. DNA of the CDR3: TGTGCCAGCAGCCCCTTTCGACAGGGGTACACAGATACGCAGTATTTT. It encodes CASSPFRQGYTDTQYF.

This CDR3 is CASNLGAGALGGYTF. DNA for the CDR3: TGCGCCAGCAACCTAGGGGCAGGCGCATTGGGTGGCTACACCTTC. The rearrangement links TRBV5-1 to TRBJ1-2; the D gene is possibly TRBD1 (5 bases). The CDR3 loop spans 15 amino acids. Germline V gives CDR1 SGHRS, CDR2 YFSETQ. Trimming cost V 6 bases and J 7 bases, with 22 bases left between them.

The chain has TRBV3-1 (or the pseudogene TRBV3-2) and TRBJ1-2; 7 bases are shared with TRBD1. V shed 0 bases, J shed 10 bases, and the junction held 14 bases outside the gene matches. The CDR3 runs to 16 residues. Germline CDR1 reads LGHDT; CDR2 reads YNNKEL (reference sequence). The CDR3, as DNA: TGTGCCAGCAGCCAAGACGCCCCGGACAGGTTCGGCGACTACACCTTC. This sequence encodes CASSQDAPDRFGDYTF.

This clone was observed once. The CDR3 protein is CASSFERRNTEAFF. The CDR3 DNA sequence: TGCGCCAGCAGCTTTGAGAGGCGGAACACTGAAGCTTTCTTT. This sequence joins TRBV5-1 and TRBJ1-1; the D is unclear. The CDR3 runs 14 residues. V was cut by 2 bases and J by 1 base, with 9 bases left in between. Germline CDR1 reads SGHRS; CDR2 reads YFSETQ.

CDR3 residues: CASSLGVTGNTIYF. As DNA, the CDR3 is TGTGCCAGCAGCTTAGGGGTGACTGGAAACACCATATATTTT. The J gene is TRBJ1-3, the V gene TRBV5-8; D might be TRBD1 (5 bases). V was pared by 2 bases and J by 2 bases, with 8 bases between. The germline gives CDR1 SGHTS, CDR2 YDEGEE. The CDR3 extends over 14 amino acids.

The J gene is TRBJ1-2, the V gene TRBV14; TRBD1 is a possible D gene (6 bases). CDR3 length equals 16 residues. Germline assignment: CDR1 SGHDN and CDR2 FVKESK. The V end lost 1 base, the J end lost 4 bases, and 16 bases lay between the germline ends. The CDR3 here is CASSQVTGRMSYGYTF. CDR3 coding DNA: TGTGCCAGCAGCCAAGTTACAGGGAGAATGAGCTATGGCTACACCTTC. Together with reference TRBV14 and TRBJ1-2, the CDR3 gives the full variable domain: EAGVTQFPSHSVIEKGQTVTLRCDPISGHDNLYWYRRVMGKEIKFLLHFVKESKQDESGMPNNRFLAERTGGTYSTLKVQPAELEDSGVYFCASSQVTGRMSYGYTFGSGTRLTVV.

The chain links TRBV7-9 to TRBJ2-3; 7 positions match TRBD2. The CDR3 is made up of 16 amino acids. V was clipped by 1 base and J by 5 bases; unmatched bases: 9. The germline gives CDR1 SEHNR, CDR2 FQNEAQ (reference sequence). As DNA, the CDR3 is TGTGCCAGCAGCTTAGTAGCGGGCGTACACAGAGATACGCAGTATTTT. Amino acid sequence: CASSLVAGVHRDTQYF.

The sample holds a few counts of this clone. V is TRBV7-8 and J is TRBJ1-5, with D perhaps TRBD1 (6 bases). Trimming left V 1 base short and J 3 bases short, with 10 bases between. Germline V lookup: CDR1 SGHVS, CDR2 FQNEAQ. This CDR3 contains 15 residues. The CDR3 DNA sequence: TGTGCCAGCAGCTTAGGGACAGAACCCAATCAGCCCCAGCATTTT. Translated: CASSLGTEPNQPQHF. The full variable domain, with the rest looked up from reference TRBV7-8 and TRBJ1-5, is GAGVSQSPRYKVAKRGQDVALRCDPISGHVSLFWYQQALGQGPEFLTYFQNEAQLDKSGLPSDRFFAERPEGSVSTLKIQRTQQEDSAVYLCASSLGTEPNQPQHFGDGTRLSIL.

CDR3 loop: CTSSGRGVLSQPQHF. CDR3 in DNA: TGCACCAGCAGCGGTCGGGGGGTCCTTAGTCAGCCCCAGCATTTT. The gene calls are TRBV1 and TRBJ1-5. TRBV1 has pseudogene status. The CDR3 covers 15 residues.

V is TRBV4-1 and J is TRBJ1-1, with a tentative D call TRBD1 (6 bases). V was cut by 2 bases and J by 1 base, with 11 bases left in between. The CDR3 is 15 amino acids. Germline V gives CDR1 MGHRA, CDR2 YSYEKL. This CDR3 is CASSQLGTRNTEAFF. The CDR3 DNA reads TGCGCCAGCAGCCAACTTGGGACAAGGAACACTGAAGCTTTCTTT.